Following are 19 T cell receptor beta chains from one sample sequenced in a study of blood T cells in healthy people across ages. Using a J-beta primer mix together with a sample-barcoded 5' primer, a second PCR was run for roughly 6 to 12 cycles. TCRdb used MiXCR to reprocess the 5' RACE reads, holding one entry per CDR3 protein. Among 720,000 or so distinct CDR3 sequences listed, roughly two fifths were seen once. Sequencing used blood. These receptors were collected from a man older than 75 in good health.

The chain employs TRBV5-1 and TRBJ2-5, with unresolved D. The J call may be incorrect, as the DNA end agrees better with TRBJ2-4. The CDR3 is 15 residues long. The germline gives CDR1 SGHRS, CDR2 YFSETQ. The CDR3 spells CASSLMGSIKNIQYF. The CDR3 DNA sequence: TGCGCCAGCAGCTTGATGGGCTCTATAAAAAACATTCAGTACTTC.

This clonotype was observed many times. The V and J genes are TRBV24-1 and TRBJ2-3; D not resolved. Germline CDR1 KGHDR, CDR2 SFDVKD. The CDR3 has 15 amino acids. V gave up 5 bases and J gave up 5 bases, with 16 bases separating them. CDR3: CATSVTNQGRDTQYF. In DNA, the CDR3 is TGTGCCACCAGTGTTACAAACCAAGGACGAGATACGCAGTATTTT.

About this clonotype: The final CDR3 position lacks the conserved phenylalanine or tryptophan, pointing to a likely read error. V usage is TRBV6-5 and J usage is TRBJ2-4; possibly TRBD1 for D (6 bases). The V and J ends lost 5 bases and 1 base respectively, with 12 bases between them. CDR3 length: 15 amino acids. Germline CDR1 is MNHEY and CDR2 is SVGAGI. This chain's CDR3 is CASSLTGIAKNIQYS. CDR3 bases: TGTGCCAGCAGTCTTACAGGGATCGCCAAAAACATTCAGTACTCC.

The CDR3 here is CASSEDQGTTGELFF. In DNA form, the CDR3 reads TGCGCCAGCAGCGAAGACCAGGGGACCACCGGGGAGCTGTTTTTT. The chain uses TRBV5-1 and TRBJ2-2; D perhaps matches TRBD1 (6 bases). V was cut by 4 bases and J by 4 bases, with 14 bases left in between. Germline V CDR1 and CDR2: SGHRS, YFSETQ. The CDR3 sequence is 15 residues long.

This clonotype was seen only a few times. The J gene is TRBJ1-4, the V gene TRBV5-1; 7 bases agree with TRBD1. Germline loops: CDR1 SGHRS, CDR2 YFSETQ. The CDR3 spans 16 residues. Losses at the gene ends were 6 bases for V and 2 bases for J; bases not matched to a gene: 10. The CDR3 DNA follows: TGCGCCAGCACCATATATCTGGGACAGACTAATGAAAAACTGTTTTTT. Amino acid sequence: CASTIYLGQTNEKLFF.

This clonotype was found a few times. This chain uses TRBV18 with TRBJ2-5; D is perhaps TRBD1 or TRBD2 (5 bases each). The germline V and J ends were trimmed by 3 bases and 4 bases, with 9 bases remaining between them. The CDR3 has 13 amino acids. Germline CDR1 reads KGHSH; CDR2 reads LQKENI. The CDR3 sequence is CASSPEGRETQYF. CDR3 sequence (DNA): TGTGCCAGCTCACCTGAGGGGCGAGAGACCCAGTACTTC.

There are a few counts of this clonotype. The genes are TRBV5-1 and TRBJ1-4; D is ambiguous. Germline V gene data show CDR1 as SGHRS and CDR2 as YFSETQ. The CDR3 length is 18 residues. V was pared by 4 bases and J by 2 bases, with 21 bases between. CDR3 region: CASSRTGILAITNEKLFF. CDR3 in DNA: TGCGCCAGCAGCCGGACCGGAATCTTGGCAATTACTAATGAAAAACTGTTTTTT.

This chain joins TRBV2 and TRBJ2-5; 9 nucleotides align to TRBD1. The DNA matches TRBJ2-7 better at its end, which makes the J call doubtful. Germline V gene sequence: CDR1 SNHLY, CDR2 FYNNEI. The CDR3 loop spans 15 amino acids. For the CDR3, the DNA is TGTGCCAGCAGTGCACAGGGGGCGGCAAACTACGAGCAGTACTTC. Translation: CASSAQGAANYEQYF.

This clonotype has only a few counts. The chain uses TRBV20-1 and TRBJ2-7; D uncertain. Germline V lookup: CDR1 DFQATT, CDR2 SNEGSKA (reference sequence). V was shortened by 5 bases and J by 5 bases, with 16 bases between the two germline ends. The CDR3 totals 13 residues. The CDR3 DNA follows: TGCAGTGCTCTTCCCCCCCAGGCAAACGAGCAGTACTTC. This codes for CSALPPQANEQYF.

This clonotype was counted only a few times. The chain uses TRBV29-1 and TRBJ1-1, with D tentatively TRBD1 (5 bases). Germline values: CDR1 SQVTM, CDR2 ANQGSEA. V lost 5 bases, J lost 2 bases, and 18 bases lay in between. This CDR3 has 15 amino acids. As DNA, the CDR3 is TGCAGCGTTTACAAAGAGGGGATTTCCAACACTGAAGCTTTCTTT. It encodes CSVYKEGISNTEAFF.

The rearrangement joins TRBV5-1 to TRBJ2-3, with TRBD2 matching over 8 bases. The ends lost 4 bases at V and 2 bases at J; junction bases unmatched: 9. In germline, CDR1 is SGHRS, CDR2 YFSETQ. The CDR3 covers 16 residues. This CDR3 is CASSLQAGGYTDTQYF. The CDR3 DNA reads as TGCGCCAGCAGCCTACAGGCGGGGGGTTACACAGATACGCAGTATTTT.

The rearrangement joins TRBV5-1 to TRBJ2-2; 10 positions match TRBD2. The V gene's germline CDR1 is SGHRS and CDR2 YFSETQ. V gave up 1 base and J gave up 1 base; unmatched junction bases: 4. The CDR3 sequence is 17 residues long. CDR3 region: CASSLSVAGGNTGELFF. The CDR3 coding sequence is TGCGCCAGCAGCTTGTCTGTAGCGGGGGGGAACACCGGGGAGCTGTTTTTT. Supplemented by reference TRBV5-1 and TRBJ2-2, the full variable domain reads KAGVTQTPRYLIKTRGQQVTLSCSPISGHRSVSWYQQTPGQGLQFLFEYFSETQRNKGNFPGRFSGRQFSNSRSEMNVSTLELGDSALYLCASSLSVAGGNTGELFFGEGSRLTVL.

There are a few counts of this clonotype. The rearrangement links TRBV20-1 to TRBJ2-5, with TRBD2 matching 13 bases. The CDR3 sequence is 17 residues long. Germline V gene data show CDR1 as DFQATT and CDR2 as SNEGSKA (reference sequence). Losses at the gene ends were 1 base for V and 5 bases for J; bases not matched to a gene: 10. The CDR3 DNA reads TGCAGTGCTAGAGCGGGGACTAGCGGGGCCCAGCGGGAGACCCAGTACTTC. Translation gives CSARAGTSGAQRETQYF.

This chain connects TRBV11-2 to TRBJ2-3, with D tentatively TRBD2 (6 bases). The CDR3 spans 15 residues. Germline values: CDR1 SGHAT, CDR2 FQNNGV. V lost 5 bases, J lost 2 bases, and 14 bases lay in between. DNA of the CDR3: TGTGCCAGCAGCCTCCAGGGACTTTACACAGATACGCAGTATTTT. It translates to CASSLQGLYTDTQYF.

This chain's CDR3 is CASSQDQARAEQYF. CDR3 nucleotides: TGCGCCAGCAGCCAAGATCAGGCCAGGGCCGAGCAGTACTTC. V gene TRBV4-3 combines with J gene TRBJ2-7; weak D call: TRBD1 (5 bases). The CDR3 contains 14 residues. V lost 0 bases, J lost 6 bases, and 12 bases lay in between. Germline V gives CDR1 LGHNA, CDR2 YSLEER.

This clonotype was counted between two and nine times. The J gene is TRBJ2-4, the V gene TRBV2; D assignment may be TRBD1 or TRBD2 (5 bases each). CDR1 is SNHLY, CDR2 FYNNEI, per germline. The germline V and J ends were trimmed by 3 bases and 6 bases, with 12 bases remaining between them. There are 14 residues in the CDR3. CDR3 bases: TGTGCCAGCAGTGAGTCGGGGCCAGGAAACATTCAGTACTTC. It yields the protein CASSESGPGNIQYF.

The chain is built from TRBV6-2 or TRBV6-3 and TRBJ2-5; 9 bases line up with TRBD1. The DNA end lines up better with TRBJ2-7; the J call may be wrong. The germline V gene has CDR1 MNHEY and CDR2 SVGEGT. The CDR3 totals 14 residues. The CDR3 sequence is CASSHRDRVNEQYF. The CDR3 DNA follows: TGTGCCAGCAGCCACCGGGACAGGGTGAACGAGCAGTACTTC.

In its sample, this clonotype was seen many times. V usage is TRBV7-3 and J usage is TRBJ2-1; a possible D gene is TRBD2 (6 bases). Germline loops: CDR1 SGHTA, CDR2 FQGTGA. This CDR3 comprises 15 residues. Trimming took off 2 bases at V and 4 bases at J, with 12 bases between the two ends. CDR3 residues: CASSLRTGVYNEQFF. In DNA form, the CDR3 reads TGTGCCAGCAGCTTACGAACGGGGGTTTACAATGAGCAGTTCTTC. The full variable domain, in which reference TRBV7-3 and TRBJ2-1 provide the parts outside the CDR3, is GAGVSQTPSNKVTEKGKYVELRCDPISGHTALYWYRQSLGQGPEFLIYFQGTGAADDSGLPNDRFFAVRPEGSVSTLKIQRTERGDSAVYLCASSLRTGVYNEQFFGPGTRLTVL.

This chain uses TRBV6-5 with TRBJ2-4, with no clear D. Germline V gives CDR1 MNHEY, CDR2 SVGAGI. CDR3 size: 16 residues. The V end was cut by 5 bases, the J end by 1 base, with 15 bases between. The CDR3: CASSLGPSVAKNIQYF. CDR3 in DNA: TGTGCCAGCAGTCTAGGACCTTCGGTCGCCAAAAACATTCAGTACTTC.